What follows are 9 T cell receptor beta chains derived from one specimen sequenced in a study of shared clonotypes between healthy human individuals (dated by TCRdb to the early 2020s). Receptor amplification or capture employed the immunoSEQ multiplex PCR assay. Held by TCRdb, this immuneACCESS table contains in-frame sequences only and omits some clones. Under half of the omission traces to an unresolved V gene where checked; the cause of the rest is unknown. Within this sample are around 1,900,000 clones, with around 93% of them counted one time only. Clones ranked in the top ten supply approximately 1.7% of the sample. CD8 naive samples were CD45RO-negative cells positively selected for CCR7, giving a CD45RA+CCR7+ population that excluded TemRA cells. The specimen sequenced was naive CD8+ T cells from PBMCs. Explained via the paper, the cell subset or site label denotes: CD45RA+CCR7+. These TCRs come from a man younger than 30 in good health. Some clones in this sample may be carry-over from other donors' samples.

The chain has TRBV7-9 and TRBJ2-7; possibly TRBD1 for D (6 bases). The CDR3 consists of 12 residues. V was pared by 5 bases and J by 6 bases, with 11 bases between. Germline-derived CDR1 and CDR2 are SEHNR and FQNEAQ (reference sequence). The CDR3: CASSPDRREQYF. CDR3 in DNA: TGTGCCAGCAGCCCGGACAGACGCGAGCAGTACTTC.

The chain carries TRBV11-2 and TRBJ2-7; D is unresolved. Trimming left V 0 bases short and J 0 bases short, with 9 bases between. CDR3 length: 15 residues. Germline-derived CDR1 and CDR2 are SGHAT and FQNNGV. For the CDR3, the DNA is TGTGCCAGCAGCTTAGATGGCGTCATCTCCTACGAGCAGTACTTC. Protein sequence: CASSLDGVISYEQYF.

CDR3 nucleotides: TGTGCCAGCAGCCAAACTATTCGCACAGATACGCAGTATTTT. Translation gives CASSQTIRTDTQYF. The V call is TRBV28, the J call TRBJ2-3; D not certain. The germline V gene has CDR1 MDHEN and CDR2 SYDVKM. The CDR3 length is 14 residues. V dropped 6 bases and J dropped 1 base, with 11 bases sitting between them.

This clone was seen only once. J is TRBJ2-7 and V is TRBV19; D is unresolved. V gave up 9 bases and J gave up 2 bases, with 17 bases separating them. The germline gives CDR1 LNHDA, CDR2 SQIVND (reference sequence). The CDR3 is made up of 14 amino acids. CDR3 sequence (DNA): TGTGCCAGCCGCGCCGCCGGTTGGGCCTACGAGCAGTACTTC. Translation gives CASRAAGWAYEQYF. Using reference TRBV19 and TRBJ2-7 for the parts outside the CDR3, the full variable domain is DGGITQSPKYLFRKEGQNVTLSCEQNLNHDAMYWYRQDPGQGLRLIYYSQIVNDFQKGDIAEGYSVSREKKESFPLTVTSAQKNPTAFYLCASRAAGWAYEQYFGPGTRLTVT.

The chain links TRBV7-2 to TRBJ1-5, with D maybe TRBD1 (6 bases). Germline CDR1 is SGHTA and CDR2 is FQGNSA. V lost 8 bases, J lost 4 bases, and 18 bases lay in between. The CDR3 extends over 15 amino acids. CDR3 sequence: CASRQQGSANQPQHF. The DNA for the CDR3 is TGTGCCAGCCGCCAACAGGGAAGTGCAAATCAGCCCCAGCATTTT. The full variable domain, with the rest looked up from reference TRBV7-2 and TRBJ1-5, is GAGVSQSPSNKVTEKGKDVELRCDPISGHTALYWYRQSLGQGLEFLIYFQGNSAPDKSGLPSDRFSAERTGGSVSTLTIQRTQQEDSAVYLCASRQQGSANQPQHFGDGTRLSIL.

The rearrangement joins TRBV4-1 to TRBJ1-2, with TRBD1 matching 11 bases. J lost 10 bases, V lost 4 bases, and 17 bases had no gene match. This CDR3 is built from 17 residues. From germline, CDR1 is MGHRA and CDR2 YSYEKL. In DNA, the CDR3 is TGCGCCAGCAGCCTTGCAGTCCCGGGGACAGGGGGGATCGACTACACCTTC. Its translation is CASSLAVPGTGGIDYTF.

The chain uses TRBV5-1 and TRBJ2-7, with TRBD1 matching over 7 bases. J lost 4 bases, V lost 2 bases, and 9 bases had no gene match. CDR1 is SGHRS, CDR2 YFSETQ, per germline. This CDR3 region has 15 residues. The CDR3: CASSFTRDRRYEQYF. CDR3 in DNA: TGCGCCAGCAGCTTCACCCGGGACAGAAGGTACGAGCAGTACTTC.

Of note for this clone: This same CDR3 is encoded by further DNA sequences in the sample. The V and J genes are TRBV6-5 and TRBJ2-1, with 11 bases fitting TRBD2. The CDR3 length is 15 residues. The germline gives CDR1 MNHEY, CDR2 SVGAGI. The trim removed 2 bases at V and 6 bases at J, leaving 3 bases unmatched. CDR3 residues: CASSYGTSGFNEQFF. CDR3 sequence (DNA): TGTGCCAGCAGTTACGGGACTAGCGGTTTCAATGAGCAGTTCTTC.

V is TRBV11-1 and J is TRBJ2-1, with D perhaps matching TRBD1 (6 bases). The CDR3 is 16 amino acids. The germline V gene encodes CDR1 SGHAT and CDR2 FQDESV (reference sequence). The ends were cut back, 5 bases at V and 2 bases at J, with 16 bases in the middle. In nucleotides, the CDR3 is TGTGCCAGCAGCCTGGGGCAAGGGGGAGCCTACAATGAGCAGTTCTTC. This gives the protein CASSLGQGGAYNEQFF.